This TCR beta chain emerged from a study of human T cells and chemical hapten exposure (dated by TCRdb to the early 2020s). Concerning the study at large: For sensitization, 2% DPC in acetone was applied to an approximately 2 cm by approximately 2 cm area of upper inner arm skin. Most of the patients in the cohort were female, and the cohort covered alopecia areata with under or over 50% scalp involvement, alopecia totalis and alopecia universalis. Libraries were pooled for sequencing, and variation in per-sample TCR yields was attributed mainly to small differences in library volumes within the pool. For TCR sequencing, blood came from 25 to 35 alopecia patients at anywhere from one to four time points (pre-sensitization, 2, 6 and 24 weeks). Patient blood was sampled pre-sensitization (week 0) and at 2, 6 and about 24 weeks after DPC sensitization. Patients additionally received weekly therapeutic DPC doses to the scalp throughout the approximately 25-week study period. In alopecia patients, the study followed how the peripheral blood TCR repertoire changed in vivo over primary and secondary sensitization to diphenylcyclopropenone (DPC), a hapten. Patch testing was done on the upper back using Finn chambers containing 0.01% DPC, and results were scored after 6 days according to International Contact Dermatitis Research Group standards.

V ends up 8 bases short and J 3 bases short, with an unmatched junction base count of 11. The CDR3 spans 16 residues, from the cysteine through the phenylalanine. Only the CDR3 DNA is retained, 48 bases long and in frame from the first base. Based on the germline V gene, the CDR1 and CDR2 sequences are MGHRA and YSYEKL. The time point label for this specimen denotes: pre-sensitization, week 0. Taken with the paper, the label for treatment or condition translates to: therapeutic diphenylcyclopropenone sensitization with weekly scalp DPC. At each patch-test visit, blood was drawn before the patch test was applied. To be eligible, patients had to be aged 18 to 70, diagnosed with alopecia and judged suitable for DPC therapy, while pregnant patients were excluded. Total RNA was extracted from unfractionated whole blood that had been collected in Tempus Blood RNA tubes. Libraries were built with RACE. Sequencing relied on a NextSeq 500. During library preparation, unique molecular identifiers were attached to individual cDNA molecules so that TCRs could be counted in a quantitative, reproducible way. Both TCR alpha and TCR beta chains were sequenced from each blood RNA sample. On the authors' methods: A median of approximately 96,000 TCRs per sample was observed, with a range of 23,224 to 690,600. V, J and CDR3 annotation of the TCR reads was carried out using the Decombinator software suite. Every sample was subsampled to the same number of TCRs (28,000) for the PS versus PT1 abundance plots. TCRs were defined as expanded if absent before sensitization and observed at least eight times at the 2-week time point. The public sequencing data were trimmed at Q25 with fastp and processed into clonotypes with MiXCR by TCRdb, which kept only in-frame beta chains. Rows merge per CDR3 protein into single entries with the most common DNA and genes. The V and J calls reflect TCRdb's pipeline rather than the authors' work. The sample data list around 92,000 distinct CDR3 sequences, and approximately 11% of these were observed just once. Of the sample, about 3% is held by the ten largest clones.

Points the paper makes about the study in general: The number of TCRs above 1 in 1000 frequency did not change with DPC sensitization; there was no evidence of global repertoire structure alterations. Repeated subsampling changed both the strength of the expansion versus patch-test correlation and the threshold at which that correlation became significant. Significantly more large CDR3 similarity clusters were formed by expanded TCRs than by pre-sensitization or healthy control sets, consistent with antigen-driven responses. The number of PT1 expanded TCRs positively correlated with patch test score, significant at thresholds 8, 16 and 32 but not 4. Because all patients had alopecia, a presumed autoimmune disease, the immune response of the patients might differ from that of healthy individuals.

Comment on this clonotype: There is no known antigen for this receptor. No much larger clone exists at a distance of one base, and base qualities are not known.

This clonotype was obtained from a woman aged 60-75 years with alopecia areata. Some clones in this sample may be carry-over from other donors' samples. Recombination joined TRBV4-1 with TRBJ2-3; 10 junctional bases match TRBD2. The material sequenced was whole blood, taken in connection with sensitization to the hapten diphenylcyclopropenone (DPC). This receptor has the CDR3 CASAQTPSGGTDTQYF. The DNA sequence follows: TGCGCCAGCGCGCAAACCCCTAGCGGGGGAACAGATACGCAGTATTTT.